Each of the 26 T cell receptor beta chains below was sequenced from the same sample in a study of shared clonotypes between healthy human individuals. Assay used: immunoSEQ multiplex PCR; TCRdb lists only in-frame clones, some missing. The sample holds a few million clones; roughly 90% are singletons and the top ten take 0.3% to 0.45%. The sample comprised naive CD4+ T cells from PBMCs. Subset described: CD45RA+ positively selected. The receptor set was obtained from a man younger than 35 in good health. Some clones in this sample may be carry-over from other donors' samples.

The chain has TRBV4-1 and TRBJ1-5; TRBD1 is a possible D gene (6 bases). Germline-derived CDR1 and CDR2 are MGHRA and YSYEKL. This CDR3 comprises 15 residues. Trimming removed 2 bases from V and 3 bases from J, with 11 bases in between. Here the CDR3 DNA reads TGCGCCAGCAGCCAAATACACAGGGACAATCAGCCCCAGCATTTT. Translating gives CASSQIHRDNQPQHF.

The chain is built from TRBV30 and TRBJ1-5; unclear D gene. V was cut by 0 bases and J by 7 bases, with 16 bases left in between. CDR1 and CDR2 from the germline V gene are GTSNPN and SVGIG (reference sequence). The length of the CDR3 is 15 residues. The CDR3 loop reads CAWSVRYGSTQPQHF. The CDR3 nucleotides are TGTGCCTGGAGTGTACGGTATGGCAGTACCCAGCCCCAGCATTTT.

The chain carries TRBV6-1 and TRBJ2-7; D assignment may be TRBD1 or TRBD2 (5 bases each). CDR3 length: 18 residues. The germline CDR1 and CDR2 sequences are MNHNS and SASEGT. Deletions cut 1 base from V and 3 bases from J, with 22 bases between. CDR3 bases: TGTGCCAGCAGTGAAGGGGGGACGGGACGGACCACACGCTACGAGCAGTACTTC. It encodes CASSEGGTGRTTRYEQYF.

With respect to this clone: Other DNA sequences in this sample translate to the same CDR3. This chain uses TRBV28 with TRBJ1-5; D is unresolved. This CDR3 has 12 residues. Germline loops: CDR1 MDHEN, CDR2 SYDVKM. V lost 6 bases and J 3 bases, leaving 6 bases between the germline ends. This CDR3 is CASRRPNQPQHF. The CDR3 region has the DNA TGTGCCAGCAGGAGACCCAATCAGCCCCAGCATTTT.

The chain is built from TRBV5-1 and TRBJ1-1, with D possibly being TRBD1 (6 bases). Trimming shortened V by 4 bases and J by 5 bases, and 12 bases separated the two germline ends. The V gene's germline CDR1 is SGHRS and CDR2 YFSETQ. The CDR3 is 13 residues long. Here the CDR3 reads CASSPLRGTEAFF. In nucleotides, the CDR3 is TGCGCCAGCAGCCCCCTAAGGGGGACTGAAGCTTTCTTT.

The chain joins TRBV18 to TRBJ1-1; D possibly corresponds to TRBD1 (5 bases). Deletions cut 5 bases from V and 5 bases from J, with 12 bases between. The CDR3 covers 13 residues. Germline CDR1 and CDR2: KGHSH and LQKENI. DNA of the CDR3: TGTGCCAGCTCAGCTCAGGGTTTTACTGAAGCTTTCTTT. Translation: CASSAQGFTEAFF.

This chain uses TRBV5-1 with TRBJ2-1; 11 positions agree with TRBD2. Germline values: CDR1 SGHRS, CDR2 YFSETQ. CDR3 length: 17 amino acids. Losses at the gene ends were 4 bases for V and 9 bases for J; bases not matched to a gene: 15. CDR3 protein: CASSPEITSGSDGEQFF. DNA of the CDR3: TGCGCCAGCAGCCCGGAAATAACTAGCGGGAGCGACGGTGAGCAGTTCTTC.

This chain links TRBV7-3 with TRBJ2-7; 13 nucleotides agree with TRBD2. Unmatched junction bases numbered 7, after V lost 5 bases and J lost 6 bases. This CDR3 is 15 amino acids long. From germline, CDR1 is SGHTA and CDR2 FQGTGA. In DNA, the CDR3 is TGTGCCAGCAGCCCTGGACTAGCGGGAGCACGCGAGCAGTACTTC. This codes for CASSPGLAGAREQYF. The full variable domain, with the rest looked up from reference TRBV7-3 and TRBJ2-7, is GAGVSQTPSNKVTEKGKYVELRCDPISGHTALYWYRQSLGQGPEFLIYFQGTGAADDSGLPNDRFFAVRPEGSVSTLKIQRTERGDSAVYLCASSPGLAGAREQYFGPGTRLTVT.

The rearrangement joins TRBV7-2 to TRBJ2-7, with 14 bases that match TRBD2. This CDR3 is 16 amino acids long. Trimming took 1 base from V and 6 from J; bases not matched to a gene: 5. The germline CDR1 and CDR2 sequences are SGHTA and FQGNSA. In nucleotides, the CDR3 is TGTGCCAGCAGCTTAGGGGGACTAGCGGGAGCGGTCGAGCAGTACTTC. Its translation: CASSLGGLAGAVEQYF.

The DNA of the CDR3 is TGTGCCAGCAGCACCTTCGCGGGTAGACTTTACAATGAGCAGTTCTTC. Translating gives CASSTFAGRLYNEQFF. This sequence joins TRBV13 and TRBJ2-1, with D possibly TRBD2 on 5 matching bases. The CDR3 sequence is 16 residues long. Trimming removed 5 bases from V and 4 bases from J, with 18 bases in between. Germline values: CDR1 PRHDT, CDR2 FYEKMQ (reference sequence).

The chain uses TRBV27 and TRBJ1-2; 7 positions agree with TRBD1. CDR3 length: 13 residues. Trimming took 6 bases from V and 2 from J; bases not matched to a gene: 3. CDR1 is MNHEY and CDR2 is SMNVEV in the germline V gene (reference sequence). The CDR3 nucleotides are TGTGCCAGCAGATTGACAGGGAACTATGGCTACACCTTC. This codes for CASRLTGNYGYTF.

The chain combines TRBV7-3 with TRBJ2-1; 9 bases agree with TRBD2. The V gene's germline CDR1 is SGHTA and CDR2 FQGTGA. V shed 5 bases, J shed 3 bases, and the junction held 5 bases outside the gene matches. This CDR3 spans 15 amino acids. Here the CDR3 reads CASSQGREGYNEQFF. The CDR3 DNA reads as TGTGCCAGCAGCCAAGGGCGGGAGGGCTACAATGAGCAGTTCTTC.

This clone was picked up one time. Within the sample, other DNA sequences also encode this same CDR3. CDR3 nucleotides: TGTGCCAGCAGCCTAGGACAGCCCTACGAGCAGTACTTC. Amino acid sequence: CASSLGQPYEQYF. The rearrangement joins TRBV9 to TRBJ2-7, with D perhaps TRBD1 (6 bases). This CDR3 spans 13 amino acids. Trimming removed 4 bases at V and 2 bases at J, with 10 bases between. Germline CDR1 reads SGDLS; CDR2 reads YYNGEE.

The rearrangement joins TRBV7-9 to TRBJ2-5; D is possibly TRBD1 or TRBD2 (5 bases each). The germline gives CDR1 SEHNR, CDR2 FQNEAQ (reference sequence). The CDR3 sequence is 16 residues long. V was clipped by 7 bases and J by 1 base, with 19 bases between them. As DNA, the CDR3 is TGTGCCAGCATCTCATCCGGGACGTTGCGCCAAGAGACCCAGTACTTC. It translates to CASISSGTLRQETQYF.

This CDR3 is CASSLDGHPNEKLFF. The CDR3 bases are TGTGCCAGCAGCTTAGATGGACACCCTAATGAAAAACTGTTTTTT. This sequence joins TRBV7-8 and TRBJ1-4, with D maybe TRBD1 (5 bases). The CDR3 has 15 amino acids. Looked up from germline, CDR1 is SGHVS and CDR2 is FQNEAQ. Trimming stripped 1 base from V and 3 bases from J, with 9 bases between.

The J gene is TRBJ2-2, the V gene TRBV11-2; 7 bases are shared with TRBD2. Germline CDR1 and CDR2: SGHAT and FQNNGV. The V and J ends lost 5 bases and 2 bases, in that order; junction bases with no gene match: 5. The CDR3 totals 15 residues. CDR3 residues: CASSETSSNTGELFF. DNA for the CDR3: TGTGCCAGCAGCGAGACTAGCAGCAACACCGGGGAGCTGTTTTTT.

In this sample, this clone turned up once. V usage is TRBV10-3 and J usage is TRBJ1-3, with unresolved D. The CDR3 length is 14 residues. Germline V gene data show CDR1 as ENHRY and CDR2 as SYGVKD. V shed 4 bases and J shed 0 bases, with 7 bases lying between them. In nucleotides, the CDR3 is TGTGCCATCAGTGCCACGGACTCTGGAAACACCATATATTTT. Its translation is CAISATDSGNTIYF.

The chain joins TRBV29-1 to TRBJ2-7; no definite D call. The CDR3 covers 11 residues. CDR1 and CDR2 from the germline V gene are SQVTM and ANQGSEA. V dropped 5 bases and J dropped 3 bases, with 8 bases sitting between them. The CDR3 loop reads CSVWTNYEQYF. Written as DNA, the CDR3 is TGCAGCGTTTGGACGAACTACGAGCAGTACTTC.

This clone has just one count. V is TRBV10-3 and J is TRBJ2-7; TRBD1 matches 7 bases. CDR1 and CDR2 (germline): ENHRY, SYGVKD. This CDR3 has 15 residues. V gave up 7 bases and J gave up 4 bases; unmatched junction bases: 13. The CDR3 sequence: CAIKRTGGETYEQYF. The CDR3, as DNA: TGTGCCATCAAACGGACAGGAGGCGAAACTTACGAGCAGTACTTC.

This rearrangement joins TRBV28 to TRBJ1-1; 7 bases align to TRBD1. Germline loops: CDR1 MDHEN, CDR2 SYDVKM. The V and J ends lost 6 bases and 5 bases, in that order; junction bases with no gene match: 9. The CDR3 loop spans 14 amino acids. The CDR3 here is CASSKGQRPTEAFF. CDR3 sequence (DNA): TGTGCCAGCAGCAAGGGACAGAGACCTACTGAAGCTTTCTTT.

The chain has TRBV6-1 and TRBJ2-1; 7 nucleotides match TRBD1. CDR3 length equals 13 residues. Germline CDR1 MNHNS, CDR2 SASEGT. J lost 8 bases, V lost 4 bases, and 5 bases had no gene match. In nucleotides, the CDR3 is TGTGCCAGCAGTGGACACAGGGGCGATGAGCAGTTCTTC. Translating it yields CASSGHRGDEQFF.

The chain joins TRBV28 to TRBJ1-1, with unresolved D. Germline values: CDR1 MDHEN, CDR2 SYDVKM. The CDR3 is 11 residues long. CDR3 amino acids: CVGWTGTEAFF. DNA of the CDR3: TGTGTAGGGTGGACGGGCACTGAAGCTTTCTTT.

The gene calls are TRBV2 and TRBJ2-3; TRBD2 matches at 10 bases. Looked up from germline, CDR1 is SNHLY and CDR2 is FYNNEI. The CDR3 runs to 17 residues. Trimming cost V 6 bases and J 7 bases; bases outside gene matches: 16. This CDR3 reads CASRPLILAGVGNTQYF. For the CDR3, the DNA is TGTGCCAGCAGACCTCTAATTCTAGCGGGAGTGGGGAATACGCAGTATTTT.

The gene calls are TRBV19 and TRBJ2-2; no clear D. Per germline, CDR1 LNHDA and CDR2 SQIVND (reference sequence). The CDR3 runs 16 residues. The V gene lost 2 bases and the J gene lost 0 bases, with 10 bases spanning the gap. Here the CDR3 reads CASSIKGGSNTGELFF. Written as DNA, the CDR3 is TGTGCCAGTAGTATAAAGGGTGGTTCGAACACCGGGGAGCTGTTTTTT.

This chain's CDR3 is CASSADHAGELFF. CDR3 DNA: TGTGCCAGCAGCGCCGATCATGCCGGGGAGCTGTTTTTT. This chain connects TRBV9 to TRBJ2-2; D uncertain. Germline loops: CDR1 SGDLS, CDR2 YYNGEE. The CDR3 sequence is 13 residues long. V was trimmed by 3 bases and J by 6 bases, leaving 9 bases between them.

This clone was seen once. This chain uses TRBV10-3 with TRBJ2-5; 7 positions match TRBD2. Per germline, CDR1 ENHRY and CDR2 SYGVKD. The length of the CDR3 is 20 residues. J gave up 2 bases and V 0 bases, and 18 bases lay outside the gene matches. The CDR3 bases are TGTGCCATCAGTGAGTCCGTTTCGATGACTAGCCTGTGGGGACAAGAGACCCAGTACTTC. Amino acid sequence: CAISESVSMTSLWGQETQYF.